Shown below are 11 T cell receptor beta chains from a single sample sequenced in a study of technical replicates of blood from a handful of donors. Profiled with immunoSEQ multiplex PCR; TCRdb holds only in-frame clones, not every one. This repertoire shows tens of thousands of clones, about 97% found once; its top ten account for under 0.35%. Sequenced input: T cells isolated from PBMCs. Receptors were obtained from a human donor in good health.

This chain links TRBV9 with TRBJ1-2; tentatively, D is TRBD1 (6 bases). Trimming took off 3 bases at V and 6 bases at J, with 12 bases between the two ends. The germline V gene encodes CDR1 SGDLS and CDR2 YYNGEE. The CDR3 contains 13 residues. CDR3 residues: CASSDDTGNGYTF. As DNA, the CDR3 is TGTGCCAGCAGCGATGACACAGGGAATGGCTACACCTTC.

CDR3 amino acids: CASSLDLQGDTEAFF. DNA of the CDR3: TGTGCCAGCAGTTTAGATCTCCAGGGGGACACTGAAGCTTTCTTT. J is TRBJ1-1 and V is TRBV27; 7 bases fit TRBD1. CDR1 MNHEY and CDR2 SMNVEV come from the germline V gene (reference sequence). Trimming removed 2 bases from V and 3 bases from J; junction bases left unmatched: 6. The CDR3 contains 15 residues.

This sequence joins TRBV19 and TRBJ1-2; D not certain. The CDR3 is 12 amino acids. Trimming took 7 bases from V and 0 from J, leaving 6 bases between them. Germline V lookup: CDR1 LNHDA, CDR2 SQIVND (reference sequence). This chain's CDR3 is CASKSANYGYTF. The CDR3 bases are TGTGCCAGTAAGAGCGCTAACTATGGCTACACCTTC. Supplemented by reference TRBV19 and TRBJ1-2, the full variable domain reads DGGITQSPKYLFRKEGQNVTLSCEQNLNHDAMYWYRQDPGQGLRLIYYSQIVNDFQKGDIAEGYSVSREKKESFPLTVTSAQKNPTAFYLCASKSANYGYTFGSGTRLTVV.

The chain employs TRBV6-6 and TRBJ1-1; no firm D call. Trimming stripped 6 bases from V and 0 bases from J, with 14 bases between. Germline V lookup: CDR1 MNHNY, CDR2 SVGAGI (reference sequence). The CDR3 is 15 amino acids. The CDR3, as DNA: TGTGCCAGCAGCCCTTCGCGGGGTTTGAACACTGAAGCTTTCTTT. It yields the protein CASSPSRGLNTEAFF.

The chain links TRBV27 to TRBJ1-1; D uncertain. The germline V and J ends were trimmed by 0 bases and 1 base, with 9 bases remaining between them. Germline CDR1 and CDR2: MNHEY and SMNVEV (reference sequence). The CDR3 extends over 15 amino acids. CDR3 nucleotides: TGTGCCAGCAGTTTATCGATCGCCGGGAACACTGAAGCTTTCTTT. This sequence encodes CASSLSIAGNTEAFF.

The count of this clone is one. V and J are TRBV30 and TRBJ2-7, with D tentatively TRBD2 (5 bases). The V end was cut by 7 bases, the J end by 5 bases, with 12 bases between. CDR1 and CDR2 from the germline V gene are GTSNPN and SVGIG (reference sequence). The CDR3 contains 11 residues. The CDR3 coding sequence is TGTGCCTATATGAGAGGGCACGAGCAGTACTTC. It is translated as CAYMRGHEQYF.

CDR3 DNA sequence: TGTGCCAGCAATAAACTAGCGTGGGGTAGGGACGCCGGGGAGCTGTTTTTT. Its translation: CASNKLAWGRDAGELFF. The J gene is TRBJ2-2, the V gene TRBV2; 7 bases line up with TRBD2. The CDR3 is 17 amino acids. The V and J ends lost 7 bases and 6 bases, in that order; junction bases with no gene match: 17. The germline V gene encodes CDR1 SNHLY and CDR2 FYNNEI.

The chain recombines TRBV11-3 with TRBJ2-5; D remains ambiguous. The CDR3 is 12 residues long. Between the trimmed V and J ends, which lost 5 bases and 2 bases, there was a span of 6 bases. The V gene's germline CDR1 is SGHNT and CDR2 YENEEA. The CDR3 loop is CASSQQQETQYF. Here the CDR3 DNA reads TGTGCCAGCAGCCAACAACAAGAGACCCAGTACTTC. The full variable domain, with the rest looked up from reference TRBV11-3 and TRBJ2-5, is EAGVVQSPRYKIIEKKQPVAFWCNPISGHNTLYWYLQNLGQGPELLIRYENEEAVDDSQLPKDRFSAERLKGVDSTLKIQPAELGDSAVYLCASSQQQETQYFGPGTRLLVL.

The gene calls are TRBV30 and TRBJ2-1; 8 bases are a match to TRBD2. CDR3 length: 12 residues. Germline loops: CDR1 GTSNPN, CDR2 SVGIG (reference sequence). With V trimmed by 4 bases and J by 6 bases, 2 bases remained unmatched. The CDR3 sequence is CAWTRGGNEQFF. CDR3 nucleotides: TGTGCCTGGACTCGGGGGGGCAATGAGCAGTTCTTC.

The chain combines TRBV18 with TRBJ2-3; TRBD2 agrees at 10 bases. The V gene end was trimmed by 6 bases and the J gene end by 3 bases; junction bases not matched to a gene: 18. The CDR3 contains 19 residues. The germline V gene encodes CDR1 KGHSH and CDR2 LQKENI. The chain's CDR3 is CASSPIPLVAGGVTDTQYF. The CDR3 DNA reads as TGTGCCAGCTCCCCCATACCTTTGGTAGCGGGAGGAGTTACAGATACGCAGTATTTT.

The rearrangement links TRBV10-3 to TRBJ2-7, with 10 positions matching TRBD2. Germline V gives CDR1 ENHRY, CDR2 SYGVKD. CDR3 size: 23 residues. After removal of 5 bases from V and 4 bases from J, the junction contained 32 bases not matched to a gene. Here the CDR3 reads CAISPLRTGSLASGGEVGYEQYF. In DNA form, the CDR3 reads TGTGCCATCAGTCCCCTACGCACGGGGAGTTTGGCTAGCGGGGGAGAAGTTGGGTACGAGCAGTACTTC.